This entry lists 25 T cell receptor beta chains sequenced from one sample in a study of cytomegalovirus exposure and HLA in healthy donors. This PCR relied on a set of 60 Vbeta primers and 13 Jbeta primers. Generated by immunoSEQ multiplex PCR, the TCRdb table keeps only in-frame clones and is missing some. Of some 120,000 clones in the sample, over 60% were seen once. Source material: PBMCs. These receptors were taken from a man aged 55 to 70 in good health and CMV-seropositive.

This clone was counted between two and nine times. This chain links TRBV4-1 with TRBJ1-5; perhaps TRBD1 as D (5 bases). Looked up from germline, CDR1 is MGHRA and CDR2 is YSYEKL. CDR3 length equals 15 residues. V was cut by 2 bases and J by 6 bases, with 14 bases left in between. The CDR3 loop reads CASSQLFLRGQPQHF. Here the CDR3 DNA reads TGCGCCAGCAGCCAATTATTCCTAAGGGGTCAGCCCCAGCATTTT.

This chain joins TRBV11-2 and TRBJ2-5; D may be TRBD2 (5 bases). The germline V gene encodes CDR1 SGHAT and CDR2 FQNNGV. The CDR3 runs 14 residues. V was clipped by 1 base and J by 7 bases, with 13 bases between them. The CDR3 DNA reads TGTGCCAGCAGCTTAGTAACTAGTCTGGGGACCCAGTACTTC. It specifies CASSLVTSLGTQYF.

The gene calls are TRBV10-3 and TRBJ1-2, with D perhaps TRBD1 (6 bases). Between the trimmed V and J ends, which lost 0 bases and 5 bases, there was a span of 10 bases. Germline values: CDR1 ENHRY, CDR2 SYGVKD. The CDR3 covers 14 residues. The CDR3 reads CAISESAGEYGYTF. CDR3 bases: TGTGCCATCAGTGAGTCAGCAGGGGAATATGGCTACACCTTC.

V gene TRBV11-3 combines with J gene TRBJ2-2; weak D call: TRBD1 (5 bases). The V gene lost 0 bases and the J gene lost 7 bases, with 15 bases spanning the gap. Germline V gene data show CDR1 as SGHNT and CDR2 as YENEEA. This CDR3 is built from 16 residues. CDR3 loop: CASSLDIGGAGGELFF. The CDR3 coding sequence is TGTGCCAGCAGCTTAGATATTGGTGGGGCTGGCGGGGAGCTGTTTTTT.

The chain joins TRBV5-4 to TRBJ1-2; the match to TRBD1 covers 8 bases. Germline V gene lookup returns CDR1 SGHNT and CDR2 YYREEE (reference sequence). The CDR3 contains 15 residues. Losses at the gene ends were 0 bases for V and 4 bases for J; bases not matched to a gene: 5. CDR3 DNA: TGTGCCAGCAGCTTGGAGTCAGGGGGCGCCTATGGCTACACCTTC. Translating gives CASSLESGGAYGYTF.

The rearrangement links TRBV28 to TRBJ2-1, with TRBD2 identical over 7 bases. The V segment lost 4 bases and the J segment 5 bases; nucleotides outside the gene matches: 5. The CDR3 is made up of 14 amino acids. The germline gives CDR1 MDHEN, CDR2 SYDVKM. CDR3 DNA sequence: TGTGCCAGCAGTTCGAGCGGGGTAAACAATGAGCAGTTCTTC. Protein: CASSSSGVNNEQFF.

The rearrangement uses TRBV5-1 and TRBJ1-4; TRBD1 aligns across 9 bases. The CDR3 sequence is 16 residues long. Germline trimming cut 4 bases from V and 10 bases from J; bases unmatched to any gene: 14. CDR1 and CDR2 (germline): SGHRS, YFSETQ. The chain's CDR3 is CASSLTVPGQGGKLFF. The CDR3 DNA is TGCGCCAGCAGCCTAACCGTCCCGGGACAGGGAGGAAAACTGTTTTTT.

The chain employs TRBV15 and TRBJ2-7, with D perhaps TRBD1 (5 bases). The CDR3 length is 16 residues. CDR1 and CDR2 from the germline V gene are LNHNV and YYDKDF (reference sequence). Trimming removed 0 bases at V and 2 bases at J, with 14 bases between. In DNA, the CDR3 is TGTGCCACCAGCAGAGATCTAGGCTTCAGGGCCTACGAGCAGTACTTC. Its translation: CATSRDLGFRAYEQYF. The whole variable domain, remainder taken from reference TRBV15 and TRBJ2-7, is DAMVIQNPRYQVTQFGKPVTLSCSQTLNHNVMYWYQQKSSQAPKLLFHYYDKDFNNEADTPDNFQSRRPNTSFCFLDIRSPGLGDTAMYLCATSRDLGFRAYEQYFGPGTRLTVT.

The chain is built from TRBV2 and TRBJ2-7; D is ambiguous. V lost 5 bases and J 7 bases, leaving 18 bases between the germline ends. Germline loops: CDR1 SNHLY, CDR2 FYNNEI. The CDR3 is 14 residues long. Here the CDR3 DNA reads TGTGCCAGCAGTCCGACATCCGTATTGGGTGAGCAGTACTTC. Translating gives CASSPTSVLGEQYF.

This clone appeared a few times. The V and J genes are TRBV6-5 and TRBJ2-7; a possible D gene is TRBD2 (5 bases). The V gene lost 0 bases and the J gene lost 3 bases, with 12 bases spanning the gap. This CDR3 contains 15 residues. CDR1 MNHEY and CDR2 SVGAGI come from the germline V gene. CDR3 loop: CASSYSTRGNYEQYF. Written as DNA, the CDR3 is TGTGCCAGCAGTTACTCGACACGGGGAAACTACGAGCAGTACTTC.

This clone was counted a few times. The chain has TRBV7-2 and TRBJ1-4; D gene unclear. The CDR3 contains 13 residues. The V end lost 5 bases, the J end lost 3 bases, and 7 bases lay between the germline ends. Germline loops: CDR1 SGHTA, CDR2 FQGNSA. CDR3 protein: CASSAGANEKLFF. The CDR3 DNA sequence: TGTGCCAGCAGCGCCGGAGCTAATGAAAAACTGTTTTTT.

This rearrangement joins TRBV5-5 to TRBJ1-1, with 8 bases that match TRBD1. Germline values: CDR1 SGHKS, CDR2 YYEKEE (reference sequence). The CDR3 consists of 15 residues. After removal of 3 bases from V and 0 bases from J, the junction contained 4 bases not matched to a gene. CDR3 residues: CASSSWTGMNTEAFF. The CDR3 nucleotides read TGTGCCAGCAGCTCCTGGACAGGGATGAACACTGAAGCTTTCTTT. Full variable domain (remainder filled in from reference TRBV5-5 and TRBJ1-1): DAGVTQSPTHLIKTRGQQVTLRCSPISGHKSVSWYQQVLGQGPQFIFQYYEKEERGRGNFPDRFSARQFPNYSSELNVNALLLGDSALYLCASSSWTGMNTEAFFGQGTRLTVV.

The V call is TRBV7-9, the J call TRBJ1-1; 10 bases fit TRBD1. V shed 5 bases and J 7 bases; nucleotides not matched to a gene: 7. The CDR3 has 14 amino acids. The V gene's germline CDR1 is SEHNR and CDR2 FQNEAQ (reference sequence). The CDR3 loop is CASSRTGGRVEAFF. In nucleotides, the CDR3 is TGTGCCAGCAGCCGGACAGGGGGAAGGGTTGAAGCTTTCTTT.

A few counts support this clone. This chain connects TRBV7-3 to TRBJ2-6; a possible D gene is TRBD2 (5 bases). V lost 4 bases to trimming and J lost 3 bases, with 10 bases between them. The CDR3 has 15 amino acids. Looked up from germline, CDR1 is SGHTA and CDR2 is FQGTGA. The CDR3: CASSWSGYGANVLTF. CDR3 DNA: TGTGCCAGCAGCTGGTCGGGATATGGGGCCAACGTCCTGACTTTC.

This clone was picked up a small number of times. This rearrangement joins TRBV4-1 to TRBJ2-5, with 8 nucleotides matching TRBD2. The CDR3 is 17 residues long. Germline V CDR1 and CDR2: MGHRA, YSYEKL. The ends lost 4 bases at V and 5 bases at J; junction bases unmatched: 15. CDR3: CASSPPSTSDLWETQYF. The CDR3 nucleotides read TGCGCCAGCAGCCCCCCCTCGACTAGCGATCTTTGGGAGACCCAGTACTTC.

The chain links TRBV2 to TRBJ1-2, with no clear D. This CDR3 region has 12 residues. The V end lost 4 bases, the J end lost 4 bases, and 7 bases lay between the germline ends. Germline CDR1 reads SNHLY; CDR2 reads FYNNEI. The CDR3 spells CASSVEVYGYTF. In nucleotides, the CDR3 is TGTGCCAGCAGTGTCGAGGTCTATGGCTACACCTTC.

The table lists this clone with a count of one. The chain carries TRBV9 and TRBJ1-6, with D perhaps TRBD1 (5 bases). The V end lost 0 bases, the J end lost 10 bases, and 11 bases lay between the germline ends. Germline V gene data show CDR1 as SGDLS and CDR2 as YYNGEE. This CDR3 is built from 14 residues. The CDR3 region is CASSVARVGSPLHF. The CDR3 DNA reads as TGTGCCAGCAGCGTAGCCAGGGTCGGATCACCCCTCCACTTT.

This clone was recorded once. The rearrangement uses TRBV2 and TRBJ1-5, with 10 nucleotides matching TRBD1. Germline CDR1 is SNHLY and CDR2 is FYNNEI. The V segment lost 6 bases and the J segment 2 bases; nucleotides outside the gene matches: 7. The CDR3 length is 16 residues. The CDR3 sequence is CASRDQTGGGNQPQHF. CDR3 bases: TGTGCCAGCAGGGACCAGACAGGGGGCGGCAATCAGCCCCAGCATTTT.

The rearrangement uses TRBV27 and TRBJ1-4, with 8 bases identical to TRBD1. This CDR3 has 14 residues. CDR1 MNHEY and CDR2 SMNVEV come from the germline V gene (reference sequence). With 2 bases clipped from V and 8 bases from J, the junction kept 4 bases outside the gene matches. The CDR3 is CASSLGGTGEKLFF. The CDR3 DNA reads as TGTGCCAGCAGTTTAGGTGGGACAGGAGAAAAACTGTTTTTT.

V usage is TRBV6-5 and J usage is TRBJ1-2, with D uncertain. The CDR3 contains 11 residues. Germline V gene sequence: CDR1 MNHEY, CDR2 SVGAGI. V lost 2 bases and J 8 bases, leaving 6 bases between the germline ends. The CDR3 loop is CASSYEGGYTF. CDR3 coding DNA: TGTGCCAGCAGTTACGAGGGCGGCTACACCTTC.

V is TRBV11-2 and J is TRBJ1-1; a possible D gene is TRBD1 (5 bases). Germline loops: CDR1 SGHAT, CDR2 FQNNGV. The CDR3 totals 12 residues. The germline V and J ends were trimmed by 2 bases and 8 bases, with 9 bases remaining between them. In DNA, the CDR3 is TGTGCCAGCAGCTTATTCAGGGCCGAAGCTTTCTTT. Its translation is CASSLFRAEAFF.

The chain joins TRBV7-9 to TRBJ1-1; unclear D gene. Trimming removed 1 base at V and 11 bases at J, with 8 bases between. This CDR3 has 11 amino acids. The germline V gene has CDR1 SEHNR and CDR2 FQNEAQ (reference sequence). CDR3 protein: CASSLGEVAFF. In DNA, the CDR3 is TGTGCCAGCAGCTTAGGGGAGGTGGCTTTCTTT.

The J gene is TRBJ2-7, the V gene TRBV4-2, with TRBD1 identical over 7 bases. This CDR3 contains 17 residues. The V gene's germline CDR1 is LGHNA and CDR2 YNFKEQ. V dropped 2 bases and J dropped 7; count of bases not matched to a gene: 17. The CDR3 sequence is CASSQLKGDRVSGEQYF. The CDR3 coding sequence is TGTGCCAGCAGCCAATTAAAGGGAGACAGGGTAAGTGGAGAGCAGTACTTC.

The chain has TRBV2 and TRBJ1-1; D possibly corresponds to TRBD1 (6 bases). Between the trimmed V and J ends, which lost 6 bases and 0 bases, there was a span of 14 bases. The CDR3 consists of 15 residues. CDR1 SNHLY and CDR2 FYNNEI come from the germline V gene. The chain's CDR3 is CASSSRQAMNTEAFF. The CDR3 bases are TGTGCCAGCAGCTCACGACAGGCGATGAACACTGAAGCTTTCTTT. Full variable domain (missing parts from reference TRBV2 and TRBJ1-1): EPEVTQTPSHQVTQMGQEVILRCVPISNHLYFYWYRQILGQKVEFLVSFYNNEISEKSEIFDDQFSVERPDGSNFTLKIRSTKLEDSAMYFCASSSRQAMNTEAFFGQGTRLTVV.

The rearrangement uses TRBV6-5 and TRBJ2-3; a possible D gene is TRBD2 (5 bases). Germline V gene sequence: CDR1 MNHEY, CDR2 SVGAGI. Trimming took off 6 bases at V and 0 bases at J, with 13 bases between the two ends. The CDR3 runs to 15 residues. DNA for the CDR3: TGTGCCAGCAGCCGAAGCGGATCTAGCACAGATACGCAGTATTTT. Amino acid sequence: CASSRSGSSTDTQYF.